The 24 T cell receptor beta chains below all came from one sample that was sequenced in a study of T-cell reconstitution after alpha-beta-depleted transplantation in children. Unique molecular identifiers were incorporated into the prepared TCRbeta library. TCRdb re-analysed the PCR reads in MiXCR, keeping a single row per CDR3 protein. This sample has roughly 790,000 distinct CDR3 sequences; 16% occur once, and the top ten carry roughly 5%. Specimen: PBMCs, mostly from graft donor cells, collected 360 days after TCRalphabeta/CD19-depleted stem cell transplant. The receptors derive from a male patient aged 10-17 years who had a stem cell transplant for acute lymphoblastic leukemia, so the T cells may come from the graft donor.

This chain uses TRBV2 with TRBJ1-1; D ambiguous. V shed 5 bases and J shed 6 bases, with 10 bases lying between them. The CDR3 has 12 amino acids. The germline CDR1 and CDR2 sequences are SNHLY and FYNNEI. The CDR3 sequence: CASSLVGPEAFF. CDR3 nucleotide sequence: TGTGCCAGCAGTTTGGTAGGCCCTGAAGCTTTCTTT.

Only a few counts were recorded for this clonotype. The V call is TRBV12-3 or TRBV12-4, the J call TRBJ2-5, with TRBD1 as a possible D gene (6 bases). Trimming shortened V by 5 bases and J by 3 bases, and 10 bases separated the two germline ends. This CDR3 has 13 amino acids. The CDR3 region is CASSLHREETQYF. The CDR3, as DNA: TGTGCCAGCAGTCTCCACAGGGAAGAGACCCAGTACTTC.

This clonotype has a handful of counts. The rearrangement uses TRBV7-3 and TRBJ2-3; D may be TRBD2 (6 bases). Looked up from germline, CDR1 is SGHTA and CDR2 is FQGTGA. The CDR3 contains 15 residues. Trimming shortened V by 3 bases and J by 6 bases, and 16 bases separated the two germline ends. CDR3 region: CASSFLASESDTQYF. In nucleotides, the CDR3 is TGTGCCAGCAGCTTCCTAGCGTCTGAGTCCGATACGCAGTATTTT.

This clonotype was found a few times. This chain uses TRBV21-1 with TRBJ1-4; no check of the table's D call, TRBD1, against the DNA was made. TRBV21-1 is given as a pseudogene. The CDR3 length is 15 residues. The CDR3 DNA sequence: TGTGCCAGCACCGAATCGGGGGGTATTGGTGAAAAACTGTTTTTT. It encodes CASTESGGIGEKLFF.

This chain connects TRBV5-1 to TRBJ2-6, with 9 bases that match TRBD2. Germline V gives CDR1 SGHRS, CDR2 YFSETQ. V was pared by 1 base and J by 0 bases, with 2 bases of the junction left unmatched. CDR3 length: 17 amino acids. The CDR3 sequence: CASSLLAGFSGANVLTF. DNA for the CDR3: TGCGCCAGCAGCTTGCTAGCGGGGTTCTCTGGGGCCAACGTCCTGACTTTC. The variable domain in full, with the rest retrieved from reference TRBV5-1 and TRBJ2-6, is KAGVTQTPRYLIKTRGQQVTLSCSPISGHRSVSWYQQTPGQGLQFLFEYFSETQRNKGNFPGRFSGRQFSNSRSEMNVSTLELGDSALYLCASSLLAGFSGANVLTFGAGSRLTVL.

This clonotype has only a few counts. The chain carries TRBV20-1 and TRBJ1-4; 8 bases match TRBD1. The CDR3 runs 17 residues. Trimming cost V 0 bases and J 1 base; bases outside gene matches: 7. CDR1 is DFQATT, CDR2 SNEGSKA, per germline (reference sequence). CDR3 bases: TGCAGTGCTAGAGATTCTTTCAGGGGGCGAACTAATGAAAAACTGTTTTTT. Translated, it gives CSARDSFRGRTNEKLFF.

V and J are TRBV24-1 and TRBJ2-1, with TRBD1 as a possible D gene (5 bases). The ends were cut back, 4 bases at V and 9 bases at J, with 15 bases in the middle. Per the germline V gene, CDR1 is KGHDR and CDR2 is SFDVKD. This CDR3 region has 14 residues. CDR3 sequence: CATSDPGHSSEQFF. In DNA, the CDR3 is TGTGCCACCAGTGACCCAGGACACTCCAGTGAGCAGTTCTTC.

This clonotype was counted many times. The chain carries TRBV12-3 or TRBV12-4 and TRBJ1-5; D unclear. V was cut by 2 bases and J by 0 bases, with 8 bases left in between. This CDR3 spans 15 amino acids. CDR3 sequence reads: CASSLRGYSNQPQHF. The CDR3 bases are TGTGCCAGCAGTTTAAGAGGGTATAGCAATCAGCCCCAGCATTTT.

This clonotype has more than one count but fewer than ten. V and J are TRBV4-1 and TRBJ2-6, with 8 nucleotides matching TRBD1. V gave up 1 base and J gave up 0 bases; unmatched junction bases: 2. Germline CDR1 reads MGHRA; CDR2 reads YSYEKL. The CDR3 runs 17 residues. This CDR3 reads CASSQGQGISGANVLTF. CDR3 DNA sequence: TGCGCCAGCAGCCAAGGACAGGGGATCTCTGGGGCCAACGTCCTGACTTTC.

The V and J genes are TRBV12-3 or TRBV12-4 and TRBJ1-5; D is unclear. Trimming took off 1 base at V and 2 bases at J, with 12 bases between the two ends. This CDR3 comprises 16 residues. CDR3 nucleotide sequence: TGTGCCAGCAGTTTAGGGCAGGCGGTTGGCAATCAGCCCCAGCATTTT. This sequence encodes CASSLGQAVGNQPQHF.

The chain uses TRBV29-1 and TRBJ2-7; 9 bases fit TRBD2. Germline V gives CDR1 SQVTM, CDR2 ANQGSEA. The CDR3 runs 13 residues. The V segment lost 5 bases and the J segment 2 bases; nucleotides outside the gene matches: 4. The CDR3 protein is CSVSSGTTYEQYF. In DNA, the CDR3 is TGCAGCGTTTCTAGCGGGACTACCTACGAGCAGTACTTC.

The rearrangement joins TRBV5-1 to TRBJ2-6, with 7 bases fitting TRBD2. V was clipped by 1 base and J by 6 bases; unmatched bases: 4. The germline V gene has CDR1 SGHRS and CDR2 YFSETQ. The CDR3 covers 15 residues. The CDR3 spells CASSLIGTKANVLTF. The CDR3 nucleotides read TGCGCCAGCAGCTTGATCGGGACTAAGGCCAACGTCCTGACTTTC.

The chain is built from TRBV9 and TRBJ2-4; 7 bases match TRBD1. CDR3 length: 15 amino acids. The V segment lost 4 bases and the J segment 2 bases; nucleotides outside the gene matches: 6. Germline CDR1 SGDLS, CDR2 YYNGEE. The CDR3 region is CASSRDSFSKNIQYF. The CDR3 bases are TGTGCCAGCAGCCGGGACAGCTTCTCCAAAAACATTCAGTACTTC.

V is TRBV5-1 and J is TRBJ1-2, with D uncertain. The CDR3 sequence is 13 residues long. V was pared by 7 bases and J by 8 bases, with 18 bases between. The germline gives CDR1 SGHRS, CDR2 YFSETQ. This CDR3 is CASGTDFLFGYTF. The CDR3 bases are TGCGCCAGCGGCACAGATTTTCTTTTCGGCTACACCTTC.

This clonotype came up a few times. The V and J genes are TRBV7-6 and TRBJ1-1, with TRBD1 as a possible D gene (6 bases). The CDR3 extends over 19 amino acids. CDR1 SGHVS and CDR2 FNYEAQ come from the germline V gene. Deletions cut 1 base from V and 2 bases from J, with 23 bases between. CDR3 sequence: CASSLVVLQGNGLNTEAFF. CDR3 DNA: TGTGCCAGCAGCTTAGTAGTTTTACAGGGAAATGGGCTAAACACTGAAGCTTTCTTT.

This clonotype was seen at least ten times. J is TRBJ2-3 and V is TRBV20-1; tentative D call: TRBD2 (7 bases). The V and J ends lost 0 bases and 2 bases respectively, with 15 bases between them. The CDR3 spans 16 residues. Germline V CDR1 and CDR2: DFQATT, SNEGSKA (reference sequence). The CDR3, as DNA: TGCAGTGCTAGAGATTTTCGGGGGGCCTCCACAGATACGCAGTATTTT. Its protein product is CSARDFRGASTDTQYF.

The gene calls are TRBV10-3 and TRBJ1-1; possible D gene TRBD1, 6 bases. The germline V gene encodes CDR1 ENHRY and CDR2 SYGVKD. Trimming shortened V by 2 bases and J by 1 base, and 8 bases separated the two germline ends. The CDR3 runs 14 residues. The CDR3 DNA is TGTGCCATCAGTGAGAGGGGGAAGAACACTGAAGCTTTCTTT. Protein product: CAISERGKNTEAFF.

This clonotype was seen only a few times. This chain links TRBV6-2 or TRBV6-3 with TRBJ2-3; D is perhaps TRBD2 (5 bases). Per germline, CDR1 MNHEY and CDR2 SVGEGT. Trimming took 5 bases from V and 13 from J, leaving 16 bases between them. The CDR3 runs 12 residues. For the CDR3, the DNA is TGTGCCAGCAGTAAGACTAACCGACTGGAGTATTTT. Translation gives CASSKTNRLEYF.

This clonotype has a handful of counts. This rearrangement joins TRBV7-8 to TRBJ1-5; D may be TRBD1 (5 bases). Germline loops: CDR1 SGHVS, CDR2 FQNEAQ. There are 15 residues in the CDR3. V was shortened by 2 bases and J by 5 bases, with 13 bases between the two germline ends. CDR3 amino acids: CASSLHGPGYQPQHF. CDR3 nucleotide sequence: TGTGCCAGCAGCTTACATGGGCCAGGGTATCAGCCCCAGCATTTT.

The rearrangement links TRBV6-1 to TRBJ2-3; D may be TRBD1 (5 bases). The CDR3 runs 13 residues. Trimming took 6 bases from V and 10 from J, leaving 17 bases between them. Germline values: CDR1 MNHNS, CDR2 SASEGT. The CDR3 coding sequence is TGTGCCAGCAGATCGACAGTTCTCGGGCCGCAGTATTTT. This sequence encodes CASRSTVLGPQYF.

This clonotype was counted only a few times. The chain combines TRBV24-1 with TRBJ2-6; no definite D call. V shed 2 bases and J shed 0 bases, with 13 bases lying between them. The length of the CDR3 is 18 residues. Looked up from germline, CDR1 is KGHDR and CDR2 is SFDVKD. Here the CDR3 reads CATSDSPYRRSGANVLTF. The CDR3 DNA reads as TGTGCCACCAGTGATTCGCCCTACCGACGCTCTGGGGCCAACGTCCTGACTTTC.

The table lists this clonotype with a few counts. V usage is TRBV4-1 and J usage is TRBJ2-1; D is uncertain. CDR3 length: 16 amino acids. CDR1 is MGHRA, CDR2 YSYEKL, per germline. Trimming pared 1 base from V and 2 bases from J, leaving 12 bases between. The CDR3 region is CASSQAPILPYNEQFF. The DNA of the CDR3 is TGCGCCAGCAGCCAAGCCCCCATCCTCCCCTACAATGAGCAGTTCTTC.

V usage is TRBV3-1 and J usage is TRBJ2-2, with D possibly being TRBD2 (5 bases). Trimming cost V 4 bases and J 5 bases, with 14 bases left between them. Germline CDR1 is LGHDT and CDR2 is YNNKEL (reference sequence). The CDR3 spans 15 residues. CDR3 residues: CASSRRGGETGELFF. CDR3 sequence (DNA): TGTGCCAGCAGCCGGAGAGGAGGCGAAACCGGGGAGCTGTTTTTT.

V and J are TRBV20-1 and TRBJ2-7; 9 bases map to TRBD2. This CDR3 spans 18 amino acids. The germline V gene has CDR1 DFQATT and CDR2 SNEGSKA (reference sequence). J was trimmed by 3 bases and V by 2 bases; bases with no gene match: 17. The CDR3 nucleotides read TGCAGTGCTAGAAAATATCCGCCTAGCGGGAACCGACGCTACGAGCAGTACTTC. Protein sequence: CSARKYPPSGNRRYEQYF.